This T cell receptor beta chain is drawn from a study of OX40 agonist ivuxolimab in advanced cancers. The overall study: Ivuxolimab, which is an agonistic anti-OX40 (CD134) antibody, was administered to the patients. Patients got intravenous ivuxolimab at 0.01 to 10 mg/kg every 2 weeks. Dose-escalation cases comprised hepatocellular carcinoma, melanoma, renal cell or head and neck cancer.

TCRdb keeps only in-frame clones here, not all; method: immunoSEQ multiplex PCR. The sample lists more than 55,000 clones, roughly 80% occurring once. V shed 4 bases and J shed 4 bases, with 10 bases lying between them. The CDR3 totals 14 residues. CDR1 is LNHDA, CDR2 SQIVND, per germline (reference sequence). This specimen was CD4+ or CD8+ T cells sorted from blood, taken in a trial of the OX40 agonist ivuxolimab. The TCR was taken from an adult with an advanced solid tumor such as melanoma, head and neck, liver or kidney cancer. This chain connects TRBV19 to TRBJ2-2, with D possibly being TRBD1 (6 bases). The CDR3, as DNA: TGTGCCAGTAGTAGGACAGTGGCCACCGGGGAGCTGTTTTTT. This sequence encodes CASSRTVATGELFF.